This T cell receptor (beta chain) is from a study of cytomegalovirus exposure and HLA in healthy donors. The CDR3 has 16 residues. The V and J ends lost 0 bases and 3 bases respectively, with 10 bases between them. Germline CDR1 reads SGHRS; CDR2 reads YFSETQ. The study ran its PCR with 60 Vbeta and 13 Jbeta primers. Assay used: immunoSEQ multiplex PCR; TCRdb lists only in-frame clones, some missing. The sample has 110,000 or so clones; over 75% are singletons. This clone was seen a single time. The J gene is TRBJ1-6, the V gene TRBV5-1, with a possible D match to TRBD1 (6 bases). The clonotype was recovered from a woman aged 18-29 years in good health and CMV-seronegative. Material: PBMCs. The CDR3 protein is CASSLAGQVYNSPLHF. CDR3 nucleotides: TGCGCCAGCAGCTTGGCGGGACAAGTCTATAATTCACCCCTCCACTTT.